This T cell receptor beta chain was recorded in a study of Graves' ophthalmopathy and Graves' hyperthyroidism. This clonotype was seen a handful of times. CDR1 and CDR2 from the germline V gene are MNHEY and SVGEGT. The V end was cut by 6 bases, the J end by 7 bases, with 19 bases between. The CDR3 has 14 residues. PBMCs were isolated by Ficoll-Paque density gradient centrifugation, using around 10 ml of fresh peripheral blood as the starting material. Investigators amplified TCR beta CDR3 regions from RNA transcripts. The library came from an HTBI-primed first-round RT-PCR and a second-round multiplex PCR. TCRdb ran MiXCR on the multiplex PCR reads and lists one entry per CDR3 protein. The sample comprises roughly 300,000 distinct CDR3 sequences, around a sixth of which are singletons, and approximately 13% rests with the top ten.

Sequencing was performed on peripheral blood. The chain carries TRBV6-2 or TRBV6-3 and TRBJ2-7; the D gene is possibly TRBD2 (6 bases). The TCR was taken from an adult man with Graves' ophthalmopathy. CDR3 in DNA: TGTGCCAGCAGATCTCTAGCGAGAGTTCAGGAGCAGTACTTC. Amino acid sequence: CASRSLARVQEQYF.